The T cell receptor (beta chain) under discussion was sequenced for a study of identical twins. Study results and limitations: Fewer insertions marked abundant cord blood beta clonotypes; young adult naive trended weakly, memory not at all. The conclusions drew on cross-sectional statistical analysis instead of tracking the same donors. Twins shared beta out-of-frame sequences in excess, but this excess was weaker.

On this clonotype: Its antigen is undetermined.

TCRdb re-derived calls from the 5' RACE reads in MiXCR, one entry per CDR3 protein. This sample has 1.5 million to 2 million distinct CDR3 sequences, with 32% found just once. The germline CDR1 and CDR2 sequences are SGHAT and FQNNGV. The CDR3 spans 17 residues. V shed 6 bases, J shed 2 bases, and the junction held 6 bases outside the gene matches. The sequence was collected from a newborn girl in good health. The chain is built from TRBV11-2 and TRBJ2-3; 15 nucleotides match TRBD2. The sequencing input was cord blood. The CDR3 region is CASRAGTSGRNTDTQYF. Here the CDR3 DNA reads TGTGCCAGCAGAGCGGGGACTAGCGGGAGGAACACAGATACGCAGTATTTT.